This T cell receptor beta chain was observed in a study of T-cell reconstitution after alpha-beta-depleted transplantation in children. Findings and caveats of the study: When one year had passed after transplant, most T-cell counts and diversity came from newly produced T cells. About two months after transplant, alpha-beta T cells reportedly came from several hundred expanded graft clones. High day-60 TCRbeta diversity in some patients came from surviving recipient T cells and thymic progenitors.

Preparation of the TCRbeta library involved a method that used unique molecular identifiers. TCRdb reprocessed the PCR reads via MiXCR and lists one record per CDR3 protein. The sample holds 280,000 or so distinct CDR3 sequences, roughly 10% seen once. This clonotype was seen many times. Its antigen is not known. The receptor was derived from a male patient aged 2-9 years who had a stem cell transplant for chronic granulomatous disease, so the T cells may come from the graft donor. Here the sequenced sample was peripheral blood, taken 180 days after TCRalphabeta/CD19-depleted stem cell transplant.

CDR3 in DNA: TGCAGCGTTGTTTTCCGTAAGGGGATAGATACGCAGTATTTT. Its protein product is CSVVFRKGIDTQYF. V and J are TRBV29-1 and TRBJ2-3; D perhaps matches TRBD1 (5 bases). Germline values: CDR1 SQVTM, CDR2 ANQGSEA. Trimming shortened V by 4 bases and J by 5 bases, and 16 bases separated the two germline ends. CDR3 length: 14 amino acids.